The present T cell receptor beta chain was sequenced within a study of blood T cell repertoires in COVID-19. Study-wide background: Specimens from acute and convalescent COVID-19 originated in the United States, Italy and Spain. The analysed material was cDNA or gDNA that came from T cells, B-cell-depleted T cells, or PBMCs.

This clone showed up just a few times. The V segment lost 5 bases and the J segment 2 bases; nucleotides outside the gene matches: 4. Germline lookup yields CDR1 MNHEY and CDR2 SVGAGI. The CDR3 extends over 14 amino acids. Per the original methods: It was from reference gene primer amplification that nucleated cell counts were estimated. Using immunoSEQ multiplex PCR, the repertoire was profiled, and TCRdb retains in-frame clones only, with some absent. The D gene and trimming were derived from the DNA, and the V and J assignments and clone size from that table. Of tens of thousands of clones in the sample, 88% were seen once.

Sequenced: peripheral blood. The V and J genes are TRBV6-5 and TRBJ2-3; 7 positions match TRBD1. The clonotype comes from a human donor in a cohort sampled during active COVID-19. The CDR3 DNA sequence: TGTGCCAGCAGTCCCGACAGGGCCACAGATACGCAGTATTTT. Protein sequence: CASSPDRATDTQYF.